The TCR beta chain described here comes from a study of blood T cell repertoires in COVID-19. Study at large: The cDNA or gDNA used as material had been derived from T cells, B-cell-depleted T cells, or PBMCs.

TCRdb's copy holds only in-frame clones and misses some; the assay was immunoSEQ multiplex PCR. The sample holds fewer than 250,000 clones, approximately 79% seen once. V was clipped by 0 bases and J by 3 bases, with 7 bases between them. The CDR3 runs 13 residues. Per germline, CDR1 SGHRS and CDR2 YFSETQ. Sequenced: peripheral blood. The clonotype was recovered from a woman aged 45-60 years with acute or convalescent COVID-19. This chain connects TRBV5-1 to TRBJ2-7; D not certain. The CDR3 loop reads CASSLDGRYEQYF. CDR3 DNA: TGCGCCAGCAGCTTGGATGGGCGCTACGAGCAGTACTTC.